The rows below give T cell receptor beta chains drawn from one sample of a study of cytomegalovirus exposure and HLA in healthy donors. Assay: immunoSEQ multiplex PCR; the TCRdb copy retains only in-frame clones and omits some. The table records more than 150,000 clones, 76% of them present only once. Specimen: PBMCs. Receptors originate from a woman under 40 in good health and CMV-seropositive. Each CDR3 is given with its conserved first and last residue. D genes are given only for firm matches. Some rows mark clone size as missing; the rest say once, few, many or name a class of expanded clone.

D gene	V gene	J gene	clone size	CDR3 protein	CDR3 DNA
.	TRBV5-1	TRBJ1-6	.	CASSLAPSSNSPLHF	TGCGCCAGCAGCTTGGCTCCCTCTAGTAATTCACCCCTCCACTTT
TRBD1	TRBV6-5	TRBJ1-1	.	CASSFTTGGTEAFF	TGTGCCAGCAGTTTTACAACAGGGGGCACTGAAGCTTTCTTT
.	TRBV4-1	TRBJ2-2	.	CASSQGSTVTGELFF	TGCGCCAGCAGCCAAGGTTCAACGGTTACCGGGGAGCTGTTTTTT
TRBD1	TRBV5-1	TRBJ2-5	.	CASSSGQLQETQYF	TGCGCCAGCAGCTCGGGACAGCTCCAAGAGACCCAGTACTTC
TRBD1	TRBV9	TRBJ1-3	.	CASSGGQPGNTIYF	TGTGCCAGCAGCGGGGGACAGCCTGGAAACACCATATATTTT
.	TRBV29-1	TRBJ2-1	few	CSVEVRFSGRNEQFF	TGCAGCGTTGAAGTCAGATTTTCTGGGCGCAATGAGCAGTTCTTC
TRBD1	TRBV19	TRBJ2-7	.	CASSMTGGDYEQYF	TGTGCCAGTAGTATGACAGGGGGCGACTACGAGCAGTACTTC
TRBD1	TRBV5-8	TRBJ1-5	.	CASRERTGGVQPQHF	TGTGCCAGCAGGGAGCGGACAGGGGGCGTCCAGCCCCAGCATTTT
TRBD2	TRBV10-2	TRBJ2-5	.	CASSPTSGGAGETQYF	TGCGCCAGCAGCCCCACCAGCGGGGGGGCCGGTGAGACCCAGTACTTC
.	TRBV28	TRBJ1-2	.	CAAMGGGTNGYTF	TGTGCCGCCATGGGGGGTGGTACTAATGGCTACACCTTC
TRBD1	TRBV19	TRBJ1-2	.	CASSGRAGTGERYGYTF	TGTGCCAGTAGTGGACGAGCTGGGACAGGGGAGCGCTATGGCTACACCTTC
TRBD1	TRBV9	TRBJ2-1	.	CASSARDRGLIEQFF	TGTGCCAGCAGCGCCCGGGACAGGGGGCTTATTGAGCAGTTCTTC
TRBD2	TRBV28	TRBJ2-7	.	CASSGGGNYEQYF	TGTGCCAGCAGTGGCGGGGGGAACTACGAGCAGTACTTC
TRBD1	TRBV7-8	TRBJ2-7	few	CASSLVGTGAYEQYF	TGTGCCAGCAGCTTAGTAGGGACAGGGGCCTACGAGCAGTACTTC
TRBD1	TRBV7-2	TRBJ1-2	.	CASSLVQGAPYGYTF	TGTGCCAGCAGCTTAGTCCAGGGGGCCCCCTATGGCTACACCTTC
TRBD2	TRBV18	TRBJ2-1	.	CASARGLAGSQYNEQFF	TGTGCCAGCGCCCGGGGACTAGCGGGGTCACAGTACAATGAGCAGTTCTTC
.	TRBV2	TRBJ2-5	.	CASSEVRETQYF	TGTGCCAGCAGTGAAGTGCGAGAGACCCAGTACTTC
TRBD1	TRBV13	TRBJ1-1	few	CASSLPQGADTEAFF	TGTGCCAGCAGCTTACCACAGGGGGCGGACACTGAAGCTTTCTTT
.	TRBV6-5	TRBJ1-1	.	CASSSTANTEAFF	TGTGCCAGCAGTAGCACAGCGAACACTGAAGCTTTCTTT
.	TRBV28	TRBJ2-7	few	CASSFPGNYEQYF	TGTGCCAGCAGTTTTCCAGGTAACTACGAGCAGTACTTC
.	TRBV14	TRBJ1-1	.	CASSQDRGTGLFTEAFF	TGTGCCAGCAGCCAAGATAGAGGCACAGGGCTGTTCACTGAAGCTTTCTTT
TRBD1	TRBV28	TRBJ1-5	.	CASSPPSGQGFHQPQHF	TGTGCCAGCAGTCCTCCCTCGGGACAGGGCTTCCATCAGCCCCAGCATTTT
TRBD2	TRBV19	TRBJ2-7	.	CASSPTSGGREQYF	TGTGCCAGTAGTCCCACTAGCGGGGGACGCGAGCAGTACTTC
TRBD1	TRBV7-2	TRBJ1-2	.	CASSLGDRGHSGYTF	TGTGCCAGCAGCTTAGGGGACAGGGGGCACAGTGGCTACACCTTC
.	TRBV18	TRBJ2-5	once	CASSPRFGYQETQYF	TGTGCCAGCTCACCACGGTTCGGGTACCAAGAGACCCAGTACTTC
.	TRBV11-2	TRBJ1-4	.	CASSTPAEAEKLFF	TGTGCCAGCAGCACCCCGGCCGAGGCGGAAAAACTGTTTTTT
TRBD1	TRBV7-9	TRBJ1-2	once	CASSTGTGDYGYTF	TGTGCCAGCAGCACCGGGACAGGGGACTATGGCTACACCTTC
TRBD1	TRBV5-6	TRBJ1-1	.	CASSLTGWDTEAFF	TGTGCCAGCAGCCTGACAGGGTGGGACACTGAAGCTTTCTTT
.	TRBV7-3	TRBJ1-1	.	CASREGWATEAFF	TGTGCCAGCAGGGAGGGATGGGCCACTGAAGCTTTCTTT
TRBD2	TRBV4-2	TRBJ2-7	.	CASRPGLAGDYEQYF	TGTGCCAGCAGGCCGGGACTAGCGGGGGATTACGAGCAGTACTTC
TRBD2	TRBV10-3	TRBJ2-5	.	CAISEGAGGYQETQYF	TGTGCCATCAGTGAAGGTGCGGGGGGGTACCAAGAGACCCAGTACTTC
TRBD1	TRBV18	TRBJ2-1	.	CASSPGQYNEQFF	TGTGCCAGCTCACCGGGACAGTACAATGAGCAGTTCTTC
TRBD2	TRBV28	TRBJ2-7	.	CASRGLPYEQYF	TGTGCCAGCAGGGGACTACCCTACGAGCAGTACTTC
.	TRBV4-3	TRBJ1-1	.	CASSQDVGLEAFF	TGCGCCAGCAGCCAAGATGTAGGACTTGAAGCTTTCTTT
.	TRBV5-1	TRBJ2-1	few	CASSLSESYNEQFF	TGCGCCAGCAGCTTGTCGGAGTCATACAATGAGCAGTTCTTC
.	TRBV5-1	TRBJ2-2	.	CASSLGTTGELFF	TGCGCCAGCAGCTTGGGGACTACCGGGGAGCTGTTTTTT
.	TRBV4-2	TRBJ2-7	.	CASSQDWQVRYEQYF	TGTGCCAGCAGCCAAGATTGGCAGGTTAGATACGAGCAGTACTTC
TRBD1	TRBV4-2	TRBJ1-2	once	CASSQDRGQINYGYTF	TGTGCCAGCAGCCAAGATCGGGGACAGATTAACTATGGCTACACCTTC
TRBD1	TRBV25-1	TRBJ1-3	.	CAIQATGDGNTIYF	TGTGCCATCCAAGCAACAGGGGATGGAAACACCATATATTTT
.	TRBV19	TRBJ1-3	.	CASTAWGPAISGNTIYF	TGTGCCAGTACCGCCTGGGGCCCCGCGATCTCTGGAAACACCATATATTTT
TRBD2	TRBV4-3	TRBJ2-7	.	CASSHPNGGTSGVTYEQYF	TGCGCCAGCAGCCATCCCAATGGGGGGACTAGCGGGGTCACCTACGAGCAGTACTTC
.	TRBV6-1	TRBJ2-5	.	CASSDHNQETQYF	TGTGCCAGCAGTGATCACAACCAAGAGACCCAGTACTTC
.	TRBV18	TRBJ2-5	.	CASSPPGSLETQYF	TGTGCCAGCTCACCACCGGGTAGCTTAGAGACCCAGTACTTC
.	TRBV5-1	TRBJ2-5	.	CASSPSPLETQYF	TGCGCCAGCAGCCCCTCTCCCCTAGAGACCCAGTACTTC
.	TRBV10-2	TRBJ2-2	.	CATRTSGELFF	TGCGCCACCAGGACTTCCGGGGAGCTGTTTTTT
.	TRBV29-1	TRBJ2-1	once	CSVPPSYNEQFF	TGCAGCGTTCCCCCGTCCTACAATGAGCAGTTCTTC
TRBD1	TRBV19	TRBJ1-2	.	CASSGDSSRYGYTF	TGTGCCAGTAGTGGGGACAGTAGCCGGTATGGCTACACCTTC
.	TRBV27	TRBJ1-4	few	CASSSHLRGEKLFF	TGTGCCAGCAGTTCACATCTCAGGGGTGAAAAACTGTTTTTT
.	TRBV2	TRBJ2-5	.	CASSDFRGQETQYF	TGTGCCAGCAGTGATTTCAGGGGCCAAGAGACCCAGTACTTC
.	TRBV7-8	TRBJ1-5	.	CASSRRGGGREPQHF	TGTGCCAGCAGCCGGAGGGGAGGGGGTAGGGAGCCCCAGCATTTT
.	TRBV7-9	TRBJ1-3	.	CASSPGGYSGNTIYF	TGTGCCAGCAGCCCGGGGGGTTACTCTGGAAACACCATATATTTT
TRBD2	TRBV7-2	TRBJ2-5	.	CASSSRSGGGEVEETQYF	TGTGCCAGCAGCTCACGCTCGGGCGGGGGGGAGGTAGAAGAGACCCAGTACTTC
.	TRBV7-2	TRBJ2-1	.	CASSLNRDLAQFF	TGTGCCAGCAGCCTGAACAGGGATTTGGCCCAGTTCTTC
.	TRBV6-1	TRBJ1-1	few	CASIAGAAEAFF	TGTGCCAGCATTGCTGGGGCGGCTGAAGCTTTCTTT
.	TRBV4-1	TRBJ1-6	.	CASSQGTGPTLHF	TGCGCCAGCAGCCAGGGCACAGGCCCGACCCTCCACTTT
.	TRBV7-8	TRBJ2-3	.	CASSNYFSNTDTQYF	TGTGCCAGCAGCAATTACTTTTCGAACACAGATACGCAGTATTTT
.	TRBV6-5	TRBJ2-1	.	CASSYDGTIYNEQFF	TGTGCCAGCAGTTACGACGGGACAATCTACAATGAGCAGTTCTTC
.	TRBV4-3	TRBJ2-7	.	CASSQGRGASSYEQYF	TGCGCCAGCAGCCAAGGGAGGGGAGCATCCTCCTACGAGCAGTACTTC
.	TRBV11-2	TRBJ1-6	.	CASSFGGAYNSPLHF	TGTGCCAGCAGCTTTGGGGGGGCCTATAATTCACCCCTCCACTTT